The T cell receptor (beta chain) under discussion was sequenced for a study of shared clonotypes between healthy human individuals. Study-wide findings and caveats: Researchers found naive subsets generally carried larger estimated richness than memory subsets.

Only in-frame clones appear in the TCRdb table, and some are missing; sequencing was by immunoSEQ multiplex PCR. Altogether approximately 2,000,000 clones are present, 85% to 95% being singletons, with the ten largest covering 0.37%. To note about this clone: Its cognate antigen is unknown.

Sequenced material: naive CD4+ T cells from PBMCs. Subset indicated: CD45RA+ positively selected. The TCR comes from a man aged 18 to 35 in good health. Some clones in this sample may be carry-over from other donors' samples.

Here the CDR3 DNA reads TGTGCCTCCTCCCCCGGGGACGGAACCTACGAGCAGTACTTC. It specifies CASSPGDGTYEQYF. V usage is TRBV7-6 and J usage is TRBJ2-7; the D call may be TRBD1 or TRBD2 (5 bases each). Trimming left V 11 bases short and J 2 bases short, with 19 bases between. The CDR3 runs 14 residues. In germline, CDR1 is SGHVS, CDR2 FNYEAQ.